Reported below is one T cell receptor (beta chain). Sequenced by immunoSEQ multiplex PCR; TCRdb stores in-frame clones only, minus some. Among 25,000 to 40,000 clones listed, around 94% were seen once. The data stem from a study of T cell clones after liver transplantation. Study in general: Standard immunosuppression, with no induction, continued until 12-24 months after transplant.

The TCR comes from a human patient who received a liver transplant. The T cells may come from the graft donor. The material sequenced was CD8+ T cells from blood, taken 12 months after liver transplant.

The CDR3 region has the DNA TGCGCCAGCAGTGCCAGTAACACTGAAGCTTTCTTT. This codes for CASSASNTEAFF. The chain is built from TRBV10-2 and TRBJ1-1; the D is unclear. V was trimmed by 4 bases and J by 2 bases, leaving 5 bases between them. CDR3 length equals 12 residues. Germline lookup yields CDR1 WSHSY and CDR2 SAAADI.